This T cell receptor (beta chain) was obtained from a study of cytomegalovirus exposure and HLA in healthy donors. Produced via immunoSEQ multiplex PCR; TCRdb's table is partial and in-frame only. The sample has some 180,000 clones, around 80% seen once; the top ten hold 1% to 1.5%. V shed 5 bases and J 1 base; nucleotides not matched to a gene: 3. CDR1 is SNHLY and CDR2 is FYNNEI in the germline V gene. This CDR3 spans 15 amino acids. On this clone: Its antigen is currently unknown.

Study results and caveats: Whilst most TCR sequences proved rare, a subset of public TCRs occurred across many donors.

While the first cohort had around 700 subjects, the donors belonged to the separate validation cohort of 100 to 150 subjects. The rearrangement links TRBV2 to TRBJ1-5; 9 nucleotides align to TRBD1. The material sequenced was PBMCs. This TCR was recovered from a woman in her twenties or thirties in good health and CMV-seronegative. The chain's CDR3 is CASSRQGGSNQPQHF. Here the CDR3 DNA reads TGTGCCAGCAGTCGACAGGGGGGGAGCAATCAGCCCCAGCATTTT.